The 26 T cell receptor beta chains given below trace back to one sample, sequenced in a study of OX40 agonist ivuxolimab in advanced cancers. Generated by immunoSEQ multiplex PCR, the TCRdb table keeps only in-frame clones and is missing some. The sample carries approximately 94,000 clones, 80% to 85% recorded once. Sample: CD4+ or CD8+ T cells sorted from blood, taken in a trial of the OX40 agonist ivuxolimab. These receptors originate from an adult with an advanced solid tumor such as melanoma, head and neck, liver or kidney cancer.

The rearrangement links TRBV10-3 to TRBJ1-6; D may be TRBD1 (5 bases). CDR3 length: 12 amino acids. V was clipped by 7 bases and J by 9 bases, with 10 bases between them. Germline values: CDR1 ENHRY, CDR2 SYGVKD. CDR3 protein: CAIKDGGSPLHF. The CDR3 nucleotides read TGTGCCATCAAGGACGGGGGTTCACCCCTCCACTTT.

CDR3 sequence (DNA): TGCGCCAGCAGTGAAGATCGGGTAGTCACCAATGAGCAGTTCTTC. Residues: CASSEDRVVTNEQFF. The chain is built from TRBV10-1 and TRBJ2-1; D is undetermined. This CDR3 comprises 15 residues. CDR1 and CDR2 (germline): WNHNN, SYGVQD (reference sequence). Trimming took 3 bases from V and 6 from J, leaving 15 bases between them.

This clone appeared a single time. V gene TRBV9 combines with J gene TRBJ1-5; no clear D. V lost 0 bases and J lost 5, with 6 bases in between. The CDR3 sequence is 13 residues long. Germline V gives CDR1 SGDLS, CDR2 YYNGEE. CDR3 sequence (DNA): TGTGCCAGCAGCGTAGCTCCTGATCAGCCCCAGCATTTT. This translates into CASSVAPDQPQHF.

The chain joins TRBV10-3 to TRBJ2-3; tentative D call: TRBD2 (6 bases). The CDR3 is 11 residues long. Trimming removed 11 bases at V and 5 bases at J, with 11 bases between. In germline, CDR1 is ENHRY, CDR2 SYGVKD. The CDR3 coding sequence is TGTGCCGCCGGAGGGGTAGATACGCAGTATTTT. It yields the protein CAAGGVDTQYF.

The CDR3 loop reads CASSWERETQYF. The CDR3 nucleotides read TGTGCCAGCAGTTGGGAGAGGGAGACCCAGTACTTC. The V gene is TRBV6-1, the J gene TRBJ2-5, with D tentatively TRBD2 (5 bases). The CDR3 sequence is 12 residues long. Germline V gene sequence: CDR1 MNHNS, CDR2 SASEGT. The V and J ends lost 5 bases and 5 bases respectively, with 9 bases between them.

The rearrangement joins TRBV11-1 to TRBJ2-2; D is undetermined. Trimming cost V 8 bases and J 4 bases, with 8 bases left between them. The CDR3 has 12 amino acids. The germline V gene has CDR1 SGHAT and CDR2 FQDESV (reference sequence). Here the CDR3 reads CASFSPTGELFF. CDR3 in DNA: TGTGCCAGCTTTAGTCCCACCGGGGAGCTGTTTTTT.

As DNA, the CDR3 is TGTGCCAGTAGCCTGATGGGACAGAGCTCCTACGAGCAGTACTTC. It specifies CASSLMGQSSYEQYF. The chain carries TRBV19 and TRBJ2-7, with 7 bases aligning to TRBD1. Looked up from germline, CDR1 is LNHDA and CDR2 is SQIVND (reference sequence). V shed 6 bases, J shed 0 bases, and the junction held 8 bases outside the gene matches. This CDR3 is built from 15 residues.

Here the CDR3 reads CASSLAAFAGYTF. Written as DNA, the CDR3 is TGTGCCAGCAGTTTAGCCGCTTTTGCTGGCTACACCTTC. The chain links TRBV28 to TRBJ1-2; unclear D gene. V gave up 2 bases and J gave up 7 bases, with 11 bases separating them. The CDR3 spans 13 residues. From germline, CDR1 is MDHEN and CDR2 SYDVKM.

The chain is built from TRBV19 and TRBJ1-1, with 9 bases that match TRBD1. The CDR3 loop spans 17 amino acids. In germline, CDR1 is LNHDA, CDR2 SQIVND (reference sequence). The V gene end was trimmed by 5 bases and the J gene end by 3 bases; junction bases not matched to a gene: 13. In DNA, the CDR3 is TGTGCCAGTAGTGGTGACAGGGGGACTTGGGTTGACACTGAAGCTTTCTTT. Amino acids: CASSGDRGTWVDTEAFF.

This chain uses TRBV29-1 with TRBJ1-4, with 9 bases aligning to TRBD1. CDR3 length: 13 amino acids. The germline CDR1 and CDR2 sequences are SQVTM and ANQGSEA. With 7 bases clipped from V and 8 bases from J, the junction kept 8 bases outside the gene matches. CDR3 region: CSAATGGREKLFF. CDR3 DNA: TGCAGCGCCGCCACAGGGGGCCGCGAAAAACTGTTTTTT.

In nucleotides, the CDR3 is TGCAGCGTTGAACCGAAGTGGGCTGGGACAGATACGCAGTATTTT. Protein: CSVEPKWAGTDTQYF. The chain is built from TRBV29-1 and TRBJ2-3; no clear D. The CDR3 consists of 15 residues. V shed 2 bases and J shed 3 bases, with 15 bases lying between them. Germline V gene sequence: CDR1 SQVTM, CDR2 ANQGSEA.

The chain has TRBV7-8 and TRBJ1-6; TRBD1 aligns across 11 bases. The CDR3 is made up of 17 amino acids. The germline CDR1 and CDR2 sequences are SGHVS and FQNEAQ. The junction had 8 bases not matched to a gene; V was cut back by 5 bases and J by 5 bases. CDR3 sequence reads: CASSPFRDRGDNSPLHF. In nucleotides, the CDR3 is TGTGCCAGCAGCCCATTCCGGGACAGGGGGGATAATTCACCCCTCCACTTT.

The V and J genes are TRBV18 and TRBJ1-1, with D tentatively TRBD1 (5 bases). Trimming took off 5 bases at V and 6 bases at J, with 16 bases between the two ends. CDR1 is KGHSH and CDR2 is LQKENI in the germline V gene. The CDR3 is 14 residues long. In DNA, the CDR3 is TGTGCCAGCTCAGGACAAGGGGCCTCGGCTGAAGCTTTCTTT. It yields the protein CASSGQGASAEAFF.

This chain links TRBV4-2 with TRBJ2-5, with TRBD2 as a possible D gene (5 bases). Trimming pared 1 base from V and 5 bases from J, leaving 14 bases between. CDR3 length equals 15 residues. The germline gives CDR1 LGHNA, CDR2 YNFKEQ. The CDR3 loop is CASSQGSSTRETQYF. DNA for the CDR3: TGTGCCAGCAGCCAAGGCTCTAGCACTAGGGAGACCCAGTACTTC.

V gene TRBV11-3 combines with J gene TRBJ1-3, with D possibly matching TRBD1 (6 bases). The V end lost 6 bases, the J end lost 2 bases, and 11 bases lay between the germline ends. The CDR3 is 14 amino acids. Germline CDR1 reads SGHNT; CDR2 reads YENEEA. CDR3 sequence reads: CASSITGTGNTIYF. The DNA for the CDR3 is TGTGCCAGCAGTATTACAGGGACTGGAAACACCATATATTTT.

This clone was counted only a few times. The chain uses TRBV4-1 and TRBJ1-1, with D uncertain. Germline-derived CDR1 and CDR2 are MGHRA and YSYEKL. The CDR3 spans 13 residues. Trimming shortened V by 5 bases and J by 0 bases, and 7 bases separated the two germline ends. The CDR3, as DNA: TGCGCCAGCAGCAAGGTACTGAACACTGAAGCTTTCTTT. As protein: CASSKVLNTEAFF.

The J gene is TRBJ2-3, the V gene TRBV9; D gene unclear. The V end lost 0 bases, the J end lost 5 bases, and 10 bases lay between the germline ends. From germline, CDR1 is SGDLS and CDR2 YYNGEE. The CDR3 runs to 14 residues. CDR3: CASSVDRLRDTQYF. CDR3 in DNA: TGTGCCAGCAGCGTAGATCGGCTCAGAGATACGCAGTATTTT.

V usage is TRBV5-1 and J usage is TRBJ2-5, with 10 bases that match TRBD2. The CDR3 spans 13 residues. The germline V gene has CDR1 SGHRS and CDR2 YFSETQ. J lost 3 bases, V lost 5 bases, and 1 base had no gene match. CDR3 DNA sequence: TGCGCCAGCAGAACTAGCGGGGAAGAGACCCAGTACTTC. Residues: CASRTSGEETQYF.

This chain's CDR3 is CASSQEGRGETQYF. CDR3 sequence (DNA): TGCGCCAGCAGCCAAGAAGGCAGGGGGGAGACCCAGTACTTC. The chain employs TRBV4-3 and TRBJ2-5; 7 nucleotides agree with TRBD1. Trimming removed 0 bases from V and 5 bases from J; junction bases left unmatched: 3. Germline loops: CDR1 LGHNA, CDR2 YSLEER. CDR3 length equals 14 residues.

CDR3 sequence: CASRPGTSTGELFF. CDR3 sequence (DNA): TGTGCCAGCAGACCCGGGACATCCACCGGGGAGCTGTTTTTT. V gene TRBV11-1 combines with J gene TRBJ2-2; weak D call: TRBD1 (6 bases). Per the germline V gene, CDR1 is SGHAT and CDR2 is FQDESV (reference sequence). This CDR3 contains 14 residues. V lost 6 bases to trimming and J lost 4 bases, with 12 bases between them.

This sequence joins TRBV7-3 and TRBJ2-1, with 10 nucleotides matching TRBD2. V lost 0 bases to trimming and J lost 12 bases; unmatched junction nucleotides: 26. This CDR3 comprises 21 residues. Germline loops: CDR1 SGHTA, CDR2 FQGTGA. The CDR3 bases are TGTGCCAGCAGCTTAACAGTAACTAGCGGGGCCCCATCAATTGACCGGAGCGTGCAGTTCTTC. Its translation is CASSLTVTSGAPSIDRSVQFF.

CDR3 amino acids: CASSLAGGNYGYTF. In DNA form, the CDR3 reads TGTGCCAGCAGCTTGGCAGGGGGTAACTATGGCTACACCTTC. This chain uses TRBV5-6 with TRBJ1-2, with 7 bases lining up with TRBD1. Germline V lookup: CDR1 SGHDT, CDR2 YYEEEE. The CDR3 is made up of 14 amino acids. Trimming at V came to 0 bases and at J to 1 base, leaving 0 bases not matched to a gene.

The chain is built from TRBV4-2 and TRBJ1-6; 7 positions agree with TRBD1. V gave up 0 bases and J gave up 8 bases; unmatched junction bases: 7. The CDR3 totals 16 residues. The V gene's germline CDR1 is LGHNA and CDR2 YNFKEQ. CDR3 sequence reads: CASSQEGGRGDSPLHF. DNA for the CDR3: TGTGCCAGCAGCCAAGAAGGGGGCAGGGGAGATTCACCCCTCCACTTT.

The chain combines TRBV4-3 with TRBJ2-2; no clear D. Germline CDR1 and CDR2: LGHNA and YSLEER. This CDR3 is 14 amino acids long. The V end lost 0 bases, the J end lost 2 bases, and 4 bases lay between the germline ends. The CDR3 is CASSQDVNTGELFF. DNA for the CDR3: TGCGCCAGCAGCCAAGACGTCAACACCGGGGAGCTGTTTTTT.

This clone showed up just once. This chain uses TRBV19 with TRBJ2-7, with TRBD2 as a possible D gene (5 bases). CDR1 LNHDA and CDR2 SQIVND come from the germline V gene (reference sequence). The length of the CDR3 is 15 residues. Trimming stripped 6 bases from V and 0 bases from J, with 15 bases between. CDR3: CASRTSVGSSYEQYF. The CDR3 bases are TGTGCCAGTAGAACTTCCGTGGGGAGCTCCTACGAGCAGTACTTC.

The rearrangement uses TRBV18 and TRBJ2-5; TRBD1 agrees at 8 bases. The CDR3 consists of 16 residues. Germline loops: CDR1 KGHSH, CDR2 LQKENI. After removal of 7 bases from V and 5 bases from J, the junction contained 15 bases not matched to a gene. CDR3 DNA: TGTGCCAGCTTTCCTACCAAGACAGGGGTTTTGGAGACCCAGTACTTC. Protein: CASFPTKTGVLETQYF.